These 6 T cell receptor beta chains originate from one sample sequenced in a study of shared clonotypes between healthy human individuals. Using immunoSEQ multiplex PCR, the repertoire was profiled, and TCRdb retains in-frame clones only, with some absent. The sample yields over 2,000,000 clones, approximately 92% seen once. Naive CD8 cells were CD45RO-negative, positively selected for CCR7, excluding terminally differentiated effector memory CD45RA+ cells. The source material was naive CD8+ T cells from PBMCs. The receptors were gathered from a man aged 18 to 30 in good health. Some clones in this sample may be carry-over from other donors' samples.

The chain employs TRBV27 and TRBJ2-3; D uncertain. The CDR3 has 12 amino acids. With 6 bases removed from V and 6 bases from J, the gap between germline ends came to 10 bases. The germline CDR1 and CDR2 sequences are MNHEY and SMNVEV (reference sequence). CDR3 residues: CASRPRFDTQYF. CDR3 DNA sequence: TGTGCCAGCAGACCCAGGTTCGATACGCAGTATTTT.

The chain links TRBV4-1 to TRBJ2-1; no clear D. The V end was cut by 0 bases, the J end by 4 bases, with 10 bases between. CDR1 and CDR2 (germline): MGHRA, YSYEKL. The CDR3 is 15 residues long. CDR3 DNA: TGCGCCAGCAGCCAAGAGGAAGACGAGTACAATGAGCAGTTCTTC. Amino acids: CASSQEEDEYNEQFF.

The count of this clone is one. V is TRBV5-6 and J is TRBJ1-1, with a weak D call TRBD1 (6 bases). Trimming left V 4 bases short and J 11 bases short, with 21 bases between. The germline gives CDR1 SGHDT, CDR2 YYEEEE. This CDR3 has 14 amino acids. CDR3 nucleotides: TGTGCCAGCAGCCTTGACACGGGGGCGCTTAGTGCTTTCTTT. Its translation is CASSLDTGALSAFF.

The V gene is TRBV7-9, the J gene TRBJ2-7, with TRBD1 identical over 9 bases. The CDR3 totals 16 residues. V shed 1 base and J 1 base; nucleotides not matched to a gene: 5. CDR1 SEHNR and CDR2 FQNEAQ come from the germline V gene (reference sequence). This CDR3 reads CASSLVWTGDSYEQYF. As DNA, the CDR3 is TGTGCCAGCAGCTTAGTGTGGACAGGGGATTCCTACGAGCAGTACTTC.

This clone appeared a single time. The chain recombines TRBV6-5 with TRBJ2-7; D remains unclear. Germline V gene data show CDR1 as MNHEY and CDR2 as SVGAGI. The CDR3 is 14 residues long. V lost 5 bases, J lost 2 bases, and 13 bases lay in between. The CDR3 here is CASSTRTGAYEQYF. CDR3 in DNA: TGTGCCAGCAGTACTCGGACCGGCGCCTACGAGCAGTACTTC.

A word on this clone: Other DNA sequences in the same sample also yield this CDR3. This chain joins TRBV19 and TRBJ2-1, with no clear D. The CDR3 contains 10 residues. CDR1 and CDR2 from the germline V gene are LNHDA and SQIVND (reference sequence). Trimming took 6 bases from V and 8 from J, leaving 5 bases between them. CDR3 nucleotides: TGTGCCAGTAGCGGATATGAGCAGTTCTTC. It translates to CASSGYEQFF.